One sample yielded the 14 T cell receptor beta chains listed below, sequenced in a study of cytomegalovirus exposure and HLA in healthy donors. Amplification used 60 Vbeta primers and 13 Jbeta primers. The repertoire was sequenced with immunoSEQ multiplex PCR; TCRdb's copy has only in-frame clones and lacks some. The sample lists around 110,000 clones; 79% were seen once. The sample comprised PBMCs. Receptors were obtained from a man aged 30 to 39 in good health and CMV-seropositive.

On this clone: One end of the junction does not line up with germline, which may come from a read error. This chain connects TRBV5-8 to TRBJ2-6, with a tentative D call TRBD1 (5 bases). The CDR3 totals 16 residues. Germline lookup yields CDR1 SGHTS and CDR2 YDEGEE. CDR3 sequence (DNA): TGTGCCAGCAGCTTCCCCCTCCACTCTGGGGCCAACGGCCTGACTTTC. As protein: CASSFPLHSGANGLTF.

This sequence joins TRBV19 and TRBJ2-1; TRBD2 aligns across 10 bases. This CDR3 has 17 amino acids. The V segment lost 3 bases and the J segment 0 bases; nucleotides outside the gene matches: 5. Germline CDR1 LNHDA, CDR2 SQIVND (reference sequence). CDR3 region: CASSIRRLAGSYNEQFF. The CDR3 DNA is TGTGCCAGTAGTATCCGTCGACTAGCGGGCTCCTACAATGAGCAGTTCTTC.

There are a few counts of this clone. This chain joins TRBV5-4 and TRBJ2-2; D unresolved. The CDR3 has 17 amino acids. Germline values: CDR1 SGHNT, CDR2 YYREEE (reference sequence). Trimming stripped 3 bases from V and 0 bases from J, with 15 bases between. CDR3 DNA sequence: TGTGCCAGCAGCTCGAACGCAGGCCTATCGAACACCGGGGAGCTGTTTTTT. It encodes CASSSNAGLSNTGELFF. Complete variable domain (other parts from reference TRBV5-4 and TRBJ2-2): ETGVTQSPTHLIKTRGQQVTLRCSSQSGHNTVSWYQQALGQGPQFIFQYYREEENGRGNFPPRFSGLQFPNYSSELNVNALELDDSALYLCASSSNAGLSNTGELFFGEGSRLTVL.

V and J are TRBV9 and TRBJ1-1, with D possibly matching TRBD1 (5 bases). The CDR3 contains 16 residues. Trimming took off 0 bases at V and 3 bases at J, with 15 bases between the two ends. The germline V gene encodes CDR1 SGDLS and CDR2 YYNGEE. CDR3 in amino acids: CASSVGFGRGDTEAFF. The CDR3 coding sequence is TGTGCCAGCAGCGTAGGGTTTGGGAGGGGAGACACTGAAGCTTTCTTT.

Written as DNA, the CDR3 is TGTGCCAGCAGCGGCGGGACAGGGGCGAACTACGAGCAGTACTTC. As protein: CASSGGTGANYEQYF. V and J are TRBV7-3 and TRBJ2-7; 10 bases match TRBD1. Trimming took 5 bases from V and 3 from J; bases not matched to a gene: 7. CDR1 and CDR2 from the germline V gene are SGHTA and FQGTGA. This CDR3 is built from 15 residues.

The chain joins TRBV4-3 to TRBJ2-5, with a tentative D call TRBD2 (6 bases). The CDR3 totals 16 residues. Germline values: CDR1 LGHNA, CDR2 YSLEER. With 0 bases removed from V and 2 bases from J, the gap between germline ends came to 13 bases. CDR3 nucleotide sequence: TGCGCCAGCAGCCAAGATTGGAGGGCAAAGCAAGAGACCCAGTACTTC. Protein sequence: CASSQDWRAKQETQYF.

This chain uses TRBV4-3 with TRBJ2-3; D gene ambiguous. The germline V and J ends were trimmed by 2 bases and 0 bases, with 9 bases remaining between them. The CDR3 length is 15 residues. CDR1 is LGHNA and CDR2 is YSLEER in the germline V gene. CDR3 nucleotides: TGCGCCAGCAGCCAATATACGAGAAGCACAGATACGCAGTATTTT. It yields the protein CASSQYTRSTDTQYF.

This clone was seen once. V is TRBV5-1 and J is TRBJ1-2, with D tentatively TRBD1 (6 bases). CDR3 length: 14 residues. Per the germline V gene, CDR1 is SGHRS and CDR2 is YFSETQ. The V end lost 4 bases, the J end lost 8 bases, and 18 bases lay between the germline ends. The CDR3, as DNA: TGCGCCAGCAGCCCTCAGATGGGGGCGACGGGCTACACCTTC. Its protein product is CASSPQMGATGYTF. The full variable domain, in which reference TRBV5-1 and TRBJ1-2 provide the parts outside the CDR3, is KAGVTQTPRYLIKTRGQQVTLSCSPISGHRSVSWYQQTPGQGLQFLFEYFSETQRNKGNFPGRFSGRQFSNSRSEMNVSTLELGDSALYLCASSPQMGATGYTFGSGTRLTVV.

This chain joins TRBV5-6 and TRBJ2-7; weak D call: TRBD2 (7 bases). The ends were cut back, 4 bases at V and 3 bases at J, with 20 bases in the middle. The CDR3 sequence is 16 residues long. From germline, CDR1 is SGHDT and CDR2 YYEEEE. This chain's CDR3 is CASSQNLGGAFYEQYF. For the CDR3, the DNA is TGTGCCAGCAGCCAAAACCTGGGGGGGGCCTTCTACGAGCAGTACTTC.

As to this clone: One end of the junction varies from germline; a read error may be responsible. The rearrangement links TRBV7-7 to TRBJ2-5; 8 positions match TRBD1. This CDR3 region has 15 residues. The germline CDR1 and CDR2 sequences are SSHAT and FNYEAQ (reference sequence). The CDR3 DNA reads TGTGCTAGCAGCCGAGGACAGGGCACACAAGAGACCCAGTACTTC. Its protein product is CASSRGQGTQETQYF. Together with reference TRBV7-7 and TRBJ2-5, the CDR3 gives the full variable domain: GAGVSQSPRYKVTKRGQDVTLRCDPISSHATLYWYQQALGQGPEFLTYFNYEAQPDKSGLPSDRFSAERPEGSISTLTIQRTEQRDSAMYRCASSRGQGTQETQYFGPGTRLLVL.

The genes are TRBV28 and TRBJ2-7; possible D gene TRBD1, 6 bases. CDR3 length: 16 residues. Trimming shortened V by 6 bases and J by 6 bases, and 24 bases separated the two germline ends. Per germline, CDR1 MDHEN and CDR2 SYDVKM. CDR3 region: CASRSGFRGKRVEQYF. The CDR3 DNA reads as TGTGCCAGCAGGTCTGGGTTTAGGGGGAAGAGGGTCGAGCAGTACTTC. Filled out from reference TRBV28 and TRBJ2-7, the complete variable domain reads DVKVTQSSRYLVKRTGEKVFLECVQDMDHENMFWYRQDPGLGLRLIYFSYDVKMKEKGDIPEGYSVSREKKERFSLILESASTNQTSMYLCASRSGFRGKRVEQYFGPGTRLTVT.

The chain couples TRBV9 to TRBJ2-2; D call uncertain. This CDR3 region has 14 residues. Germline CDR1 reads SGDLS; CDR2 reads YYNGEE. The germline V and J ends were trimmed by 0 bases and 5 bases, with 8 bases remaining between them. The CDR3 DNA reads TGTGCCAGCAGCGTAGAACTATTAACCGGGGAGCTGTTTTTT. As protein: CASSVELLTGELFF.

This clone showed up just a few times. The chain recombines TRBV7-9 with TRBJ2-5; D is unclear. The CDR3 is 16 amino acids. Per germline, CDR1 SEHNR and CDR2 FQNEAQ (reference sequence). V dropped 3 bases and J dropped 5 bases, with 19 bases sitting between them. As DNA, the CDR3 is TGTGCCAGCAGCTTGCTTGTGGGTACAGCACGGGAGACCCAGTACTTC. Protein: CASSLLVGTARETQYF.

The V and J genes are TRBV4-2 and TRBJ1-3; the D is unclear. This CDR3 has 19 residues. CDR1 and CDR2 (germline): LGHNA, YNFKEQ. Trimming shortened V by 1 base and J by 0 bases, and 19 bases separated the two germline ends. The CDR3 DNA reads TGTGCCAGCAGCCAAGTAGGTTTTAGCGGCCTAAGCTCTGGAAACACCATATATTTT. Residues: CASSQVGFSGLSSGNTIYF.